This TCR beta chain was retrieved from a study of blood T cell repertoires in COVID-19. Sequencing was performed with immunoSEQ multiplex PCR; in TCRdb, only in-frame clones are kept and a portion is missing. This sample has tens of thousands of clones; over 60% occur once, and the top ten carry 23%. The receptor was derived from a human donor in a cohort sampled during active COVID-19. Material for sequencing was peripheral blood.

CDR3: CASSLRSGELFF. CDR3 nucleotides: TGTGCCAGCAGCCTGCGGAGTGGGGAGCTGTTTTTT. V usage is TRBV3-1 (or the pseudogene TRBV3-2) and J usage is TRBJ2-2; D is uncertain. The CDR3 loop spans 12 amino acids. CDR1 and CDR2 (germline): LGHDT, YNNKEL (reference sequence). V was pared by 4 bases and J by 8 bases, with 8 bases between.